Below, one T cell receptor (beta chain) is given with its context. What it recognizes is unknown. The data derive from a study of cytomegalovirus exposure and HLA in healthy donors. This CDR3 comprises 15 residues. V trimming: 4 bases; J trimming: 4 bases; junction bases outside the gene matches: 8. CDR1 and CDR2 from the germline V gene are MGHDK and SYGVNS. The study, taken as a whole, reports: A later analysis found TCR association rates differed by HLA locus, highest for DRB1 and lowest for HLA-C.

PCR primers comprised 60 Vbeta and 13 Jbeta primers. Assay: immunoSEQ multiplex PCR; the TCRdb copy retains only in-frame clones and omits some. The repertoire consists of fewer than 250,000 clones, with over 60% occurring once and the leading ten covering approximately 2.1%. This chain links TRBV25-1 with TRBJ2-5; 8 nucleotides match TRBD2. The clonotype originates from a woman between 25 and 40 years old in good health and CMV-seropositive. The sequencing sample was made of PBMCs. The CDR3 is CASSANMAGGETQYF. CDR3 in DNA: TGTGCCAGCAGTGCGAATATGGCGGGAGGAGAGACCCAGTACTTC.